The following is a T cell receptor (beta chain) sequence with its context. Its target is unknown. The data are from a study of radiotherapy plus CTLA-4 blockade in lung cancer. Turning to the study itself: An objective response was seen in about a sixth of patients, and disease control in 30% to 35%. Study-wide results and caveats: Expansion in blood of tumor-derived TCR clones was seen after radiotherapy plus ipilimumab.

Generated by immunoSEQ multiplex PCR, the TCRdb table keeps only in-frame clones and is missing some. The sample yields tens of thousands of clones, less than 80% seen once. The receptor was isolated from a human donor with non-small cell lung cancer who had a complete response to radiotherapy plus ipilimumab. Sequenced here: peripheral blood, sampled from a patient treated with radiotherapy plus ipilimumab.

The CDR3 region is CASSLDPGGRETQYF. The CDR3 nucleotides read TGTGCCAGCAGCTTAGATCCAGGGGGCAGGGAGACCCAGTACTTC. The chain uses TRBV11-3 and TRBJ2-5; 8 bases agree with TRBD1. Germline V gene data show CDR1 as SGHNT and CDR2 as YENEEA. The CDR3 is 15 residues long. The junction had 5 bases not matched to a gene; V was cut back by 0 bases and J by 5 bases.